The 19 T cell receptor beta chains reported below all come from one sample, sequenced in a study of T-cell reconstitution after alpha-beta-depleted transplantation in children (dated by TCRdb to between 2015 and 2016). Reading the label with the study, this specimen's treatment or condition is: allogeneic hematopoietic cell transplantation with graft depleted of TCRalphabeta T cells and CD19 B cells. Library generation was performed with PCR. Instrument on record: Illumina HiSeq 2500. Molecular barcoding was employed in the preparation of TCR libraries, with unique molecular identifiers being used to normalize TCRbeta repertoire quantification. TCRdb itself trimmed the public reads at Q25 with fastp, ran MiXCR and retained productive beta chains. Every distinct CDR3 protein forms one entry, paired with its most common genes and DNA. For this sample there are around 100,000 distinct CDR3 sequences; 9% to 12% appear just once. The ten top clones hold 30% to 35% of the sample.

This specimen consisted of PBMCs, obtained before TCRalphabeta/CD19-depleted stem cell transplant. The receptor source for this set is a boy between 2 and 10 years old with acute lymphoblastic leukemia, due to receive a stem cell transplant.

The chain couples TRBV7-2 to TRBJ1-2; D remains ambiguous. Trimming took off 5 bases at V and 5 bases at J, with 18 bases between the two ends. Germline V gene lookup returns CDR1 SGHTA and CDR2 FQGNSA. The CDR3 is made up of 15 amino acids. The CDR3 DNA is TGTGCCAGCAGCCGAAGGGCAAACAGTCCGTATGGCTACACCTTC. This codes for CASSRRANSPYGYTF.

The J gene is TRBJ2-7, the V gene TRBV9; unclear D gene. Germline CDR1 reads SGDLS; CDR2 reads YYNGEE. The CDR3 extends over 14 amino acids. The V and J ends lost 0 bases and 5 bases respectively, with 12 bases between them. CDR3 amino acids: CASSVASSSNEQYF. DNA for the CDR3: TGTGCCAGCAGCGTAGCTTCTAGTTCGAACGAGCAGTACTTC.

Many counts were recorded for this clonotype. This chain uses TRBV6-5 with TRBJ2-7; 7 bases map to TRBD2. The CDR3 has 15 residues. Unmatched junction bases numbered 9, after V lost 6 bases and J lost 1 base. The V gene's germline CDR1 is MNHEY and CDR2 SVGAGI. The CDR3 loop reads CASSRSGGSSYEQYF. The CDR3, as DNA: TGTGCCAGCAGCCGATCCGGCGGGAGTTCCTACGAGCAGTACTTC.

This clonotype was found many times. V usage is TRBV5-6 and J usage is TRBJ1-1; D not resolved. CDR3 length equals 16 residues. Germline V gene data show CDR1 as SGHDT and CDR2 as YYEEEE. V gave up 3 bases and J gave up 0 bases, with 15 bases separating them. In DNA, the CDR3 is TGTGCCAGCAGCTCCTGGGCGGCCACAATGAACACTGAAGCTTTCTTT. It yields the protein CASSSWAATMNTEAFF.

The chain couples TRBV7-6 to TRBJ2-7; 7 nucleotides agree with TRBD2. CDR3 size: 17 residues. Germline V gene lookup returns CDR1 SGHVS and CDR2 FNYEAQ. The V segment lost 5 bases and the J segment 3 bases; nucleotides outside the gene matches: 16. CDR3 nucleotides: TGTGCCAGCAGCCCATCCCAAGCGGGGAGGGGATTCTACGAGCAGTACTTC. This codes for CASSPSQAGRGFYEQYF.

In its sample, this clonotype was seen a few times. The rearrangement joins TRBV28 to TRBJ1-1; weak D call: TRBD1 (5 bases). Germline CDR1 reads MDHEN; CDR2 reads SYDVKM. With 6 bases removed from V and 3 bases from J, the gap between germline ends came to 11 bases. CDR3 size: 13 residues. CDR3 DNA sequence: TGTGCCAGCAGAAGGCCGGGGCACACTGAAGCTTTCTTT. Translated, it gives CASRRPGHTEAFF.

V is TRBV27 and J is TRBJ2-7; TRBD2 matches 8 bases. V lost 5 bases, J lost 5 bases, and 8 bases stayed unmatched. This CDR3 region has 14 residues. Germline CDR1 reads MNHEY; CDR2 reads SMNVEV (reference sequence). The CDR3 reads CASSLRGGFHEQYF. Here the CDR3 DNA reads TGTGCCAGCAGTCTACGGGGGGGGTTTCACGAGCAGTACTTC.

The table lists this clonotype with many counts. The chain joins TRBV5-1 to TRBJ1-2, with 7 bases aligning to TRBD1. Germline V gives CDR1 SGHRS, CDR2 YFSETQ. This CDR3 has 14 amino acids. J lost 2 bases, V lost 6 bases, and 7 bases had no gene match. CDR3 amino acids: CASMTTGSNYGYTF. CDR3 in DNA: TGCGCCAGCATGACGACAGGGTCCAACTATGGCTACACCTTC.

Within the sample, this clonotype is medium-sized. V is TRBV7-2 and J is TRBJ2-5; 11 bases agree with TRBD2. This CDR3 is built from 14 residues. V shed 2 bases, J shed 9 bases, and the junction held 5 bases outside the gene matches. Germline V lookup: CDR1 SGHTA, CDR2 FQGNSA. The CDR3 DNA reads TGTGCCAGCAGCTTACGACTAGCGGGGTGGGCCCAGTACTTC. This gives the protein CASSLRLAGWAQYF.

This clonotype was seen ten or more times. The chain employs TRBV20-1 and TRBJ2-2; D might be TRBD1 or TRBD2, each matching 5 bases. The V and J ends lost 0 bases and 6 bases respectively, with 11 bases between them. The CDR3 covers 14 residues. CDR1 is DFQATT and CDR2 is SNEGSKA in the germline V gene (reference sequence). The CDR3 nucleotides read TGCAGTGCTAGAGAAGGTGGGGGATCCGGGGAGCTGTTTTTT. Translating it yields CSAREGGGSGELFF.

The V call is TRBV27, the J call TRBJ2-5; 13 bases are a match to TRBD2. Per the germline V gene, CDR1 is MNHEY and CDR2 is SMNVEV (reference sequence). V was clipped by 5 bases and J by 5 bases; unmatched bases: 17. This CDR3 contains 19 residues. CDR3 sequence reads: CASSPPGLAGPEGIETQYF. The CDR3 DNA reads as TGTGCCAGCAGTCCTCCGGGACTAGCGGGACCCGAGGGTATTGAGACCCAGTACTTC.

The chain recombines TRBV7-8 with TRBJ1-1; 8 bases are a match to TRBD1. V lost 5 bases and J lost 5; bases outside the gene matches: 7. The germline CDR1 and CDR2 sequences are SGHVS and FQNEAQ. The length of the CDR3 is 14 residues. The CDR3 DNA reads as TGTGCCAGCAGCCAAGGACAGGGAAGGACTGAAGCTTTCTTT. Translated: CASSQGQGRTEAFF.

This clonotype turned up a few times. The gene calls are TRBV4-2 and TRBJ1-1; 7 positions agree with TRBD1. V shed 0 bases, J shed 5 bases, and the junction held 6 bases outside the gene matches. The CDR3 spans 15 residues. The germline V gene encodes CDR1 LGHNA and CDR2 YNFKEQ. The CDR3 is CASSQESPGGTEAFF. The CDR3 DNA follows: TGTGCCAGCAGCCAAGAAAGTCCAGGGGGGACTGAAGCTTTCTTT.

CDR3 amino acids: CASSFLEGYEQYF. CDR3 sequence (DNA): TGTGCCAGCAGCTTTCTTGAGGGCTACGAGCAGTACTTC. The chain uses TRBV7-9 and TRBJ2-7; tentatively, D is TRBD2 (5 bases). The CDR3 extends over 13 amino acids. The V gene's germline CDR1 is SEHNR and CDR2 FQNEAQ (reference sequence). Trimming pared 3 bases from V and 3 bases from J, leaving 9 bases between.

This clonotype was counted a few times. This chain links TRBV5-1 with TRBJ2-7, with D uncertain. The CDR3 has 16 amino acids. V lost 0 bases and J 1 base, leaving 14 bases between the germline ends. Germline V gene lookup returns CDR1 SGHRS and CDR2 YFSETQ. The CDR3 coding sequence is TGCGCCAGCAGCTTGGGAGGCAGCACCTCTTCCTACGAGCAGTACTTC. Protein: CASSLGGSTSSYEQYF.

V usage is TRBV4-2 and J usage is TRBJ1-2; D unresolved. The germline V and J ends were trimmed by 0 bases and 7 bases, with 15 bases remaining between them. The CDR3 consists of 15 residues. Germline CDR1 and CDR2: LGHNA and YNFKEQ. The CDR3 sequence is CASSQEGPELSGYTF. The DNA for the CDR3 is TGTGCCAGCAGCCAAGAAGGGCCGGAGCTTAGTGGCTACACCTTC.

This clonotype occurred many times. The chain uses TRBV5-1 and TRBJ2-1; TRBD2 matches 11 bases. V trimming: 3 bases; J trimming: 10 bases; junction bases outside the gene matches: 6. The CDR3 totals 14 residues. Germline CDR1 SGHRS, CDR2 YFSETQ. The CDR3 loop reads CASSSGLAGTEQFF. CDR3 bases: TGCGCCAGCAGCTCTGGACTAGCGGGTACCGAGCAGTTCTTC.

The chain uses TRBV28 and TRBJ2-7; D gene unclear. This CDR3 region has 14 residues. Germline CDR1 and CDR2: MDHEN and SYDVKM. With 0 bases removed from V and 7 bases from J, the gap between germline ends came to 13 bases. CDR3 coding DNA: TGTGCCAGCAGTTTATGGACACGGTCTCGAGAGCAGTACTTC. Amino acid sequence: CASSLWTRSREQYF.

This clonotype was found a few times. V is TRBV29-1 and J is TRBJ2-5; D is perhaps TRBD1 (5 bases). V gave up 2 bases and J gave up 5 bases, with 12 bases separating them. Germline V CDR1 and CDR2: SQVTM, ANQGSEA. The CDR3 covers 13 residues. The DNA for the CDR3 is TGCAGCGTTGAACTAGGGGTACGGGAGACCCAGTACTTC. It translates to CSVELGVRETQYF.